The T cell receptor (beta chain) described here comes from a study of shared clonotypes between healthy human individuals. The germline V and J ends were trimmed by 1 base and 4 bases, with 11 bases remaining between them. This CDR3 region has 15 residues. Germline V gene lookup returns CDR1 SGHTA and CDR2 FQGNSA. Ten or more counts support this clone. Other DNA sequences in this sample translate to the same CDR3. The method was immunoSEQ multiplex PCR; TCRdb's version includes in-frame clones alone and lacks a portion of them. The data contain under 1,100,000 clones, around four fifths of them singletons.

Sequencing was done on a sample of memory CD4+ T cells sorted from blood. Subset indicated: CD45RA-negative fraction. The rearrangement uses TRBV7-2 and TRBJ1-5; tentatively, D is TRBD1 (5 bases). The sequence derives from a man between 18 and 29 years old in good health. CDR3 DNA: TGTGCCAGCAGCTTAGGCAGGGAGGGGAATCAGCCCCAGCATTTT. Translating gives CASSLGREGNQPQHF.